One and the same sample provided the 32 T cell receptor beta chains below, sequenced in a study of blood T cells in healthy people across ages. A second PCR of about 6 to 12 cycles used a sample-barcoded 5' primer and a J-beta primer mix. One entry per CDR3 protein, called by TCRdb with MiXCR from the 5' RACE reads. Among 1.4 million to 1.5 million distinct CDR3 sequences listed, about 43% were seen once. The source material was blood. These receptors were collected from a woman aged 18 to 35 in good health.

The chain uses TRBV4-2 and TRBJ2-5; D might be TRBD1 (6 bases). The DNA matches TRBJ2-7 better at its end, which makes the J call doubtful. Germline CDR1 and CDR2: LGHNA and YNFKEQ. The CDR3 runs to 16 residues. The CDR3 loop reads CASSQDQGGPPYEQYF. The DNA of the CDR3 is TGTGCCAGCAGCCAAGATCAAGGGGGACCTCCGTACGAGCAGTACTTC.

The chain joins TRBV6-5 to TRBJ2-1; TRBD1 or TRBD2 may be the D gene (6 bases each). V lost 4 bases to trimming and J lost 4 bases, with 14 bases between them. The CDR3 spans 15 residues. Germline CDR1 MNHEY, CDR2 SVGAGI. Here the CDR3 DNA reads TGTGCCAGCAGTTGCAACGGGGGCGCGTACAATGAGCAGTTCTTC. Its protein product is CASSCNGGAYNEQFF.

The chain combines TRBV12-3 or TRBV12-4 with TRBJ2-1, with D perhaps matching TRBD1 (6 bases). CDR3 size: 14 residues. V was pared by 6 bases and J by 1 base, with 10 bases between. CDR3 nucleotides: TGTGCCAGCAGGCACCAGGGGTCCTACAATGAGCAGTTCTTC. Residues: CASRHQGSYNEQFF.

V is TRBV10-3 and J is TRBJ1-5; perhaps TRBD1 as D (5 bases). Germline V lookup: CDR1 ENHRY, CDR2 SYGVKD. CDR3 size: 15 residues. The V end lost 6 bases, the J end lost 0 bases, and 12 bases lay between the germline ends. CDR3: CAIRDAGTSNQPQHF. The CDR3 DNA follows: TGTGCCATCAGGGACGCAGGGACTAGCAATCAGCCCCAGCATTTT.

The chain links TRBV10-1 to TRBJ1-1; no firm D call. With 2 bases removed from V and 8 bases from J, the gap between germline ends came to 12 bases. This CDR3 has 13 residues. CDR1 and CDR2 from the germline V gene are WNHNN and SYGVQD (reference sequence). The CDR3 DNA reads as TGCGCCAGCAGTGAGCATGCGGGAACCGAAGCTTTCTTT. It specifies CASSEHAGTEAFF.

The V gene is TRBV6-6, the J gene TRBJ2-1, with no clear D. V gave up 4 bases and J gave up 10 bases, with 11 bases separating them. The CDR3 sequence is 12 residues long. Germline V gene data show CDR1 as MNHNY and CDR2 as SVGAGI (reference sequence). In nucleotides, the CDR3 is TGTGCCAGCAGTTCCAGCAACGGGGAGCAGTTCTTC. Protein sequence: CASSSSNGEQFF.

The chain has TRBV20-1 and TRBJ2-4, with a weak D call TRBD1 (5 bases). The CDR3 is 13 amino acids. V gave up 0 bases and J gave up 13 bases, with 16 bases separating them. Germline CDR1 DFQATT, CDR2 SNEGSKA (reference sequence). The CDR3 spells CSARDPQGPGQYF. The CDR3 DNA is TGCAGTGCTAGAGACCCCCAGGGCCCCGGGCAGTACTTC.

The V gene is TRBV7-3, the J gene TRBJ2-3; 12 positions match TRBD1. After removal of 1 base from V and 3 bases from J, the junction contained 5 bases not matched to a gene. The CDR3 is 17 amino acids. CDR1 and CDR2 (germline): SGHTA, FQGTGA. The CDR3 protein is CASSLRDRGLGTDTQYF. In DNA, the CDR3 is TGTGCCAGCAGCTTAAGGGACAGGGGGCTTGGGACAGATACGCAGTATTTT.

The chain is built from TRBV24-1 and TRBJ2-2; D remains ambiguous. V dropped 11 bases and J dropped 2 bases, with 8 bases sitting between them. The CDR3 runs to 12 residues. The germline V gene encodes CDR1 KGHDR and CDR2 SFDVKD. The CDR3 DNA reads as TGTGCCATATCCCTAAACACCGGGGAGCTGTTTTTT. It translates to CAISLNTGELFF.

In this sample, this clonotype turned up a few times. The rearrangement links TRBV6-6 to TRBJ2-3, with 9 bases fitting TRBD2. V gave up 6 bases and J gave up 0 bases; unmatched junction bases: 4. This CDR3 is built from 15 residues. Germline-derived CDR1 and CDR2 are MNHNY and SVGAGI (reference sequence). The CDR3, as DNA: TGTGCCAGCAGGGATAGCGGGAGCAGCACAGATACGCAGTATTTT. Amino acid sequence: CASRDSGSSTDTQYF.

The V call is TRBV12-3 or TRBV12-4, the J call TRBJ1-4; 7 bases align to TRBD1. V lost 5 bases and J lost 5; bases outside the gene matches: 8. CDR3 length: 15 amino acids. This CDR3 is CASSPPGQTNEKLFF. The CDR3, as DNA: TGTGCCAGCAGTCCCCCGGGACAGACGAATGAAAAACTGTTTTTT.

The sample holds many counts of this clonotype. V usage is TRBV20-1 and J usage is TRBJ2-7; 7 nucleotides agree with TRBD1. The junction had 4 bases not matched to a gene; V was cut back by 6 bases and J by 2 bases. The CDR3 is 12 residues long. CDR1 is DFQATT, CDR2 SNEGSKA, per germline (reference sequence). The CDR3 spells CSAPGQTYEQYF. The CDR3 DNA sequence: TGCAGTGCCCCGGGACAGACCTACGAGCAGTACTTC.

V usage is TRBV10-3 and J usage is TRBJ2-7, with 9 bases identical to TRBD2. Per the germline V gene, CDR1 is ENHRY and CDR2 is SYGVKD. The CDR3 length is 13 residues. J gave up 7 bases and V 6 bases, and 7 bases lay outside the gene matches. CDR3 loop: CAIRSGTSNEQYF. The CDR3 nucleotides are TGTGCCATCAGATCCGGGACTAGCAATGAGCAGTACTTC.

The chain combines TRBV25-1 with TRBJ2-7, with TRBD2 identical over 12 bases. Germline V gene sequence: CDR1 MGHDK, CDR2 SYGVNS. V shed 7 bases, J shed 7 bases, and the junction held 8 bases outside the gene matches. The CDR3 contains 14 residues. The CDR3 nucleotides are TGTGCCAGCACGGGACTAGCGGGCCTCAGGGAGCAGTACTTC. Protein sequence: CASTGLAGLREQYF.

This chain joins TRBV7-2 and TRBJ1-1, with a tentative D call TRBD1 (6 bases). Germline CDR1 reads SGHTA; CDR2 reads FQGNSA. V lost 1 base and J 8 bases, leaving 11 bases between the germline ends. This CDR3 has 13 amino acids. The CDR3 here is CASSLDGGREAFF. The CDR3 DNA reads as TGTGCCAGCAGCTTAGATGGGGGGCGCGAAGCTTTCTTT.

The rearrangement links TRBV25-1 to TRBJ2-1; D gene unclear. The J call is doubtful: the DNA matches TRBJ2-7 better. Germline-derived CDR1 and CDR2 are MGHDK and SYGVNS. The CDR3 loop spans 16 amino acids. CDR3 amino acids: CASSPVGKSSYNEQYF. The CDR3 DNA reads TGTGCCAGCAGTCCAGTGGGCAAGAGCTCCTACAATGAGCAGTACTTC.

The V gene is TRBV7-9, the J gene TRBJ2-5; TRBD2 agrees at 8 bases. The V gene end was trimmed by 6 bases and the J gene end by 4 bases; junction bases not matched to a gene: 13. Looked up from germline, CDR1 is SEHNR and CDR2 is FQNEAQ (reference sequence). CDR3 size: 16 residues. CDR3 loop: CASRTGPGGRRETQYF. The CDR3 DNA follows: TGTGCCAGCAGGACCGGACCGGGGGGGCGGAGAGAGACCCAGTACTTC.

This clonotype turned up a few times. The genes are TRBV20-1 and TRBJ2-7; TRBD2 matches 7 bases. Germline CDR1 and CDR2: DFQATT and SNEGSKA (reference sequence). This CDR3 contains 14 residues. Trimming at V came to 1 base and at J to 0 bases, leaving 3 bases not matched to a gene. CDR3 amino acids: CSARVGTNSYEQYF. In DNA form, the CDR3 reads TGCAGTGCTAGAGTCGGGACTAACTCCTACGAGCAGTACTTC.

The rearrangement uses TRBV5-1 and TRBJ1-4, with a tentative D call TRBD1 (6 bases). CDR1 and CDR2 (germline): SGHRS, YFSETQ. Trimming took off 4 bases at V and 0 bases at J, with 10 bases between the two ends. The CDR3 spans 15 residues. For the CDR3, the DNA is TGCGCCAGCAGCGCCGGGACAACAACTAATGAAAAACTGTTTTTT. Translation: CASSAGTTTNEKLFF. Looking up the rest from reference TRBV5-1 and TRBJ1-4 gives the full variable domain: KAGVTQTPRYLIKTRGQQVTLSCSPISGHRSVSWYQQTPGQGLQFLFEYFSETQRNKGNFPGRFSGRQFSNSRSEMNVSTLELGDSALYLCASSAGTTTNEKLFFGSGTQLSVL.

This clonotype was detected ten times or more. CDR3 region: CASSLRLQETQYF. CDR3 bases: TGTGCCAGCAGCTTACGACTACAAGAGACCCAGTACTTC. This chain connects TRBV11-3 to TRBJ2-5; TRBD2 might be the D (5 bases). CDR3 length: 13 residues. Germline CDR1 and CDR2: SGHNT and YENEEA. V lost 2 bases and J 2 bases, leaving 6 bases between the germline ends.

The DNA of the CDR3 is TGTGCTAGTGGTTTGGTACCACTAGGGGTCGGGGAGCTGTTTTTT. This codes for CASGLVPLGVGELFF. This sequence joins TRBV12-5 and TRBJ2-2; perhaps D is TRBD1 or TRBD2 (5 bases each). The CDR3 contains 15 residues. V lost 0 bases and J lost 7, with 12 bases in between. Germline assignment: CDR1 LGHNT and CDR2 FRNRAP.

V and J are TRBV9 and TRBJ2-7; TRBD2 matches at 8 bases. The CDR3 is 16 residues long. The ends lost 2 bases at V and 4 bases at J; junction bases unmatched: 11. CDR1 SGDLS and CDR2 YYNGEE come from the germline V gene. Written as DNA, the CDR3 is TGTGCCAGCAGCGTGGAAGACGGGGGGGGTTTTTACGAGCAGTACTTC. It encodes CASSVEDGGGFYEQYF.

In this sample, this clonotype turned up a few times. V usage is TRBV5-5 and J usage is TRBJ1-6; TRBD1 might be the D (6 bases). This CDR3 has 12 amino acids. CDR1 is SGHKS, CDR2 YYEKEE, per germline (reference sequence). V dropped 2 bases and J dropped 12 bases, with 9 bases sitting between them. Here the CDR3 DNA reads TGTGCCAGCAGCTTCCAGGGGCAACCCCTCCACTTT. Translating gives CASSFQGQPLHF.

The rearrangement joins TRBV7-3 to TRBJ2-4, with 11 nucleotides matching TRBD2. The end of the DNA aligns better with TRBJ2-5, so the J call may be wrong. CDR1 SGHTA and CDR2 FQGTGA come from the germline V gene. This CDR3 has 15 residues. DNA of the CDR3: TGTGCCAGCAGCTCCACAACTAGCGGGAGAGAGACCCAGTACTTC. The encoded protein is CASSSTTSGRETQYF.

About this clonotype: Compared with germline, one end of the junction differs, possibly owing to a read error. The chain employs TRBV9 and TRBJ2-3, with TRBD2 matching 7 bases. This CDR3 region has 15 residues. CDR1 is SGDLS and CDR2 is YYNGEE in the germline V gene. The CDR3 bases are TGTGTCAGCAGCGTTGGGGGGGGGAACACAGATACGCAGTATTTT. As protein: CVSSVGGGNTDTQYF.

The V gene is TRBV19, the J gene TRBJ2-1, with TRBD2 matching 12 bases. There are 17 residues in the CDR3. Germline V gives CDR1 LNHDA, CDR2 SQIVND (reference sequence). Trimming took 3 bases from V and 8 from J; bases not matched to a gene: 11. The CDR3 loop reads CASSMGLAGGTGDEQFF. CDR3 DNA: TGTGCCAGTAGTATGGGGCTAGCGGGAGGGACAGGGGATGAGCAGTTCTTC.

This clonotype was counted a few times. The chain joins TRBV12-3 or TRBV12-4 to TRBJ2-2; TRBD1 agrees at 8 bases. V trimming: 3 bases; J trimming: 1 base; junction bases outside the gene matches: 1. This CDR3 is 15 amino acids long. The CDR3: CASSFGTGNTGELFF. CDR3 sequence (DNA): TGTGCCAGCAGTTTCGGGACAGGGAACACCGGGGAGCTGTTTTTT.

The J gene is TRBJ2-3, the V gene TRBV20-1; 9 nucleotides agree with TRBD2. The CDR3 is 17 amino acids. Germline CDR1 is DFQATT and CDR2 is SNEGSKA (reference sequence). V shed 5 bases, J shed 2 bases, and the junction held 14 bases outside the gene matches. The CDR3 here is CSAGPFLRGGDTDTQYF. The CDR3 DNA reads TGCAGTGCTGGACCATTTCTGCGGGGGGGCGACACAGATACGCAGTATTTT.

CDR3 DNA sequence: TGCAGTGCTAGAGATTTAGGCCGAACTGCGGATGAGCAGTTCTTC. This sequence encodes CSARDLGRTADEQFF. The chain combines TRBV20-1 with TRBJ2-1; D remains ambiguous. The CDR3 length is 15 residues. From germline, CDR1 is DFQATT and CDR2 SNEGSKA (reference sequence). Between the trimmed V and J ends, which lost 0 bases and 8 bases, there was a span of 17 bases.

This clonotype was seen a handful of times. V gene TRBV12-3 or TRBV12-4 combines with J gene TRBJ2-3, with TRBD2 matching over 11 bases. The V segment lost 8 bases and the J segment 5 bases; nucleotides outside the gene matches: 12. This CDR3 has 16 amino acids. CDR3 bases: TGTGCCAGCTTCCTAGGCCTAGCGGGGGGAGTAGATACGCAGTATTTT. It specifies CASFLGLAGGVDTQYF.

There are a few counts of this clonotype. The chain has TRBV20-1 and TRBJ2-1; D remains ambiguous. V shed 3 bases and J shed 0 bases, with 15 bases lying between them. From germline, CDR1 is DFQATT and CDR2 SNEGSKA (reference sequence). This CDR3 contains 16 residues. CDR3 DNA sequence: TGCAGTGCTAGGCCCCACGACCCGAGCTCCTACAATGAGCAGTTCTTC. Encoded protein: CSARPHDPSSYNEQFF.

This clonotype was recorded a few times. The J gene is TRBJ2-1, the V gene TRBV20-1, with 7 bases aligning to TRBD2. After removal of 8 bases from V and 4 bases from J, the junction contained 8 bases not matched to a gene. CDR1 DFQATT and CDR2 SNEGSKA come from the germline V gene (reference sequence). The CDR3 runs 13 residues. CDR3 sequence: CSKVGGGYNEQFF. The DNA of the CDR3 is TGCAGTAAAGTCGGCGGGGGATACAATGAGCAGTTCTTC.